This T cell receptor (beta chain) was identified in a study of T cell responses to AZD1222 COVID-19 vaccine. CDR1 LNHDA and CDR2 SQIVND come from the germline V gene (reference sequence). CDR3 size: 13 residues. The V and J ends lost 9 bases and 5 bases respectively, with 11 bases between them. The study's findings and limits: After two AZD1222 doses, spike-specific TCR breadth and depth rose versus day 0. After the peak T cell response, and only then, were repertoires sampled. Spike-wide vaccine-associated CD4 TCRs dominated at 160-218 and 743-854.

Profiling relied on immunoSEQ multiplex PCR, and the TCRdb table lists in-frame clones only, not all of them. The sample yields about 170,000 clones, just under 95% seen once. For this clone: Its cognate antigen is unknown.

The chain uses TRBV19 and TRBJ1-6; tentatively, D is TRBD1 (6 bases). Sequenced material: peripheral blood, taken on day 0 of AZD1222 vaccination. This receptor was obtained from an adult in good health. The CDR3 is CASSDRHNSPLHF. The CDR3 coding sequence is TGTGCCAGCTCGGACAGACATAATTCACCCCTCCACTTT.